A selection of T cell receptor beta chains follows, all from one sample in a study of tumour-infiltrating T cells in Burkitt lymphoma. Profiling relied on immunoSEQ multiplex PCR, and the TCRdb table lists in-frame clones only, not all of them. The sample lists roughly 13,000 clones, 75% seen once, with approximately 7% in the top ten. Sequencing input: tumor tissue. The receptors shown here come from a human donor with diffuse large B-cell lymphoma. Both conserved end residues are part of each CDR3. The order of the fields is J gene, V gene, D gene, clone size, CDR3 DNA, CDR3 protein. D genes are given only for firm matches. Clone size is shown for a subset of rows, as once, few, many or a class of expanded clone.

J: TRBJ2-2; V: TRBV5-1; D: TRBD2; size: .; DNA: TGCGCCAGCAGCCAGGGACTAGCGGGCTCGAACACCGGGGAGCTGTTTTTT; CDR3: CASSQGLAGSNTGELFF
J: TRBJ2-6; V: TRBV15; D: .; size: .; DNA: TGTGCCACCAGCAGAGCATCAGGGAAATCTGGGGCCAACGTCCTGACTTTC; CDR3: CATSRASGKSGANVLTF
J: TRBJ2-2; V: TRBV5-1; D: .; size: .; DNA: TGCGCCAGCAGCTTGGGTGGTTCCGGGGAGCTGTTTTTT; CDR3: CASSLGGSGELFF
J: TRBJ2-1; V: TRBV19; D: .; size: few; DNA: TGTGCCAGTAGTACATACGAGAGCTCCTACAATGAGCAGTTCTTC; CDR3: CASSTYESSYNEQFF
J: TRBJ1-5; V: TRBV19; D: .; size: .; DNA: TGTGCCAGTAGTGTGGACGGGCCCGGGCCCCAGCATTTT; CDR3: CASSVDGPGPQHF
J: TRBJ2-5; V: TRBV7-9; D: TRBD1; size: .; DNA: TGTGCCAGCAGCCGACGGGGGACAGGTCGAGAGACCCAGTACTTC; CDR3: CASSRRGTGRETQYF
J: TRBJ2-1; V: TRBV9; D: TRBD2; size: .; DNA: TGTGCCAGCAGCGAGGTGGGACTAGCGGGAGATGGGCCCTACAATGAGCAGTTCTTC; CDR3: CASSEVGLAGDGPYNEQFF
J: TRBJ1-1; V: TRBV11-3; D: .; size: few; DNA: TGTGCCAGCAGCTTAGGTGTGGACACTGAAGCTTTCTTT; CDR3: CASSLGVDTEAFF
J: TRBJ1-4; V: TRBV19; D: .; size: once; DNA: TGTGCCAGTAGTACGCGCACAATTGCAACTAATGAAAAACTGTTTTTT; CDR3: CASSTRTIATNEKLFF
J: TRBJ1-5; V: TRBV25-1; D: .; size: .; DNA: TGTGCCAGCACAGGGGTGGGAAATCAGCCCCAGCATTTT; CDR3: CASTGVGNQPQHF
J: TRBJ2-3; V: TRBV6-1; D: .; size: .; DNA: TGTGCCAGCAGTGGGGACGGCACAGATACGCAGTATTTT; CDR3: CASSGDGTDTQYF